This section outlines one T cell receptor (beta chain) sequence together with its context. Germline and junction disagree at one end, which may indicate a read error. This sample stems from a study of blood T cell repertoires in COVID-19. Study-wide background: In each case, the material was cDNA or gDNA derived from T cells, B-cell-depleted T cells, or PBMCs.

Authors' analysis steps: The assay estimated nucleated cells by amplifying reference gene primers. Generated by immunoSEQ multiplex PCR, the TCRdb table keeps only in-frame clones and is missing some. The D gene and trimming were derived from the DNA, and the V and J assignments and clone size from that table. Here the sample spans 100,000 to 150,000 clones, around 80% being singletons. The receptor was derived from a man aged 55 to 69 with active or convalescent COVID-19. The material sequenced was peripheral blood.

CDR3 residues: CASSIRDYPLHF. For the CDR3, the DNA is TGTGCCAGCAGCATCCGGGACTACCCTCTCCACTTC. The V and J genes are TRBV27 and TRBJ2-7; 7 bases match TRBD2. CDR3 length: 12 amino acids. Germline V gene data show CDR1 as MNHEY and CDR2 as SMNVEV (reference sequence).